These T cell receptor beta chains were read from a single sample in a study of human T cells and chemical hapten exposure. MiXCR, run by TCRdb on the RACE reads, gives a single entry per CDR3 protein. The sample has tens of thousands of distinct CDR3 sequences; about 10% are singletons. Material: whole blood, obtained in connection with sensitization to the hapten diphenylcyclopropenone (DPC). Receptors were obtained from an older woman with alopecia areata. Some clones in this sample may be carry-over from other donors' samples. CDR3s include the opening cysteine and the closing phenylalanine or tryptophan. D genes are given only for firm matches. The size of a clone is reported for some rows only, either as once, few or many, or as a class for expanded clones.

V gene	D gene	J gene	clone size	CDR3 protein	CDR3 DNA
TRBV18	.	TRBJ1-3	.	CASSPPAGTSGNTIYF	TGTGCCAGCTCACCACCGGCCGGGACCTCTGGAAACACCATATATTTT
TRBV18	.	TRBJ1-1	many	CASSPIQSTEAFF	TGTGCCAGCTCACCAATTCAAAGCACTGAAGCTTTCTTT
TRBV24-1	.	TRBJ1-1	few	CATREAGLNTEAFF	TGTGCCACCAGGGAGGCAGGGTTGAACACTGAAGCTTTCTTT
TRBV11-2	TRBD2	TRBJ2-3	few	CASSLDLMRGSDTQYF	TGTGCCAGCAGCTTAGATTTAATGCGGGGGTCAGATACGCAGTATTTT
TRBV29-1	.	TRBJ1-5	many	CSPLRGNQPQHF	TGCAGCCCTCTCCGGGGAAATCAGCCCCAGCATTTT
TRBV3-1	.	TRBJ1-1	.	CASSQGVVNTEAFF	TGTGCCAGCAGCCAAGGAGTGGTGAACACTGAAGCTTTCTTT
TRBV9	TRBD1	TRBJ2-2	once	CASSVVGQDTGELFF	TGTGCCAGCAGCGTAGTGGGACAGGACACCGGGGAGCTGTTTTTT
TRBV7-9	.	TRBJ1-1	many	CASEGGTEAFF	TGTGCCAGCGAAGGGGGCACTGAAGCTTTCTTT
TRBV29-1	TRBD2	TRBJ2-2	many	CSVALLAGTGELFF	TGCAGCGTCGCCCTACTAGCGGGTACCGGGGAGCTGTTTTTT
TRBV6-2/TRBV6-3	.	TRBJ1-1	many	CASSYRLGDTEAFF	TGTGCCAGCAGTTACCGGTTGGGGGACACTGAAGCTTTCTTT
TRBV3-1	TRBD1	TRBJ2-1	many	CASSQPGQALNEQFF	TGTGCCAGCAGCCAACCGGGACAGGCTTTGAATGAGCAGTTCTTC
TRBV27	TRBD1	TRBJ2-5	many	CASSGTGGVQETQYF	TGTGCCAGCAGTGGGACAGGGGGGGTCCAAGAGACCCAGTACTTC
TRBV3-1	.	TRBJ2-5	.	CASSPSGTEETQYF	TGTGCCAGCAGCCCCAGCGGAACAGAAGAGACCCAGTACTTC
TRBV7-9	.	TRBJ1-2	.	CASSTGQPGAFGYTF	TGTGCCAGCAGCACAGGACAGCCAGGGGCCTTCGGCTACACCTTC
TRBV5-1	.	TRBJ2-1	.	CASHPGVAYNEQFF	TGCGCCAGCCATCCGGGGGTGGCCTACAATGAGCAGTTCTTC
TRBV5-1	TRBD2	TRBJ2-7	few	CASRPGLLAGGNTYEQYF	TGCGCCAGCAGACCAGGCCTACTAGCGGGGGGTAATACCTACGAGCAGTACTTC
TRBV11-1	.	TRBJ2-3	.	CASSLGQPSTDTQYF	TGTGCCAGCAGCTTAGGACAGCCGAGCACAGATACGCAGTATTTT
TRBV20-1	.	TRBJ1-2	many	CSARREGYYGYTF	TGCAGTGCTAGAAGGGAAGGCTACTATGGCTACACCTTC
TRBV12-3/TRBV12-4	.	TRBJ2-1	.	CASSRWEDNEQFF	TGTGCCAGCAGTCGGTGGGAGGACAATGAGCAGTTCTTC
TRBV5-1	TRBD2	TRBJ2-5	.	CASSLAAGAGRETQYF	TGCGCCAGCAGCTTGGCAGCGGGGGCTGGGAGAGAGACCCAGTACTTC
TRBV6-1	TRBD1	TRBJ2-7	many	CASRGTGGYEQYF	TGTGCCAGCAGAGGGACAGGGGGCTACGAGCAGTACTTC
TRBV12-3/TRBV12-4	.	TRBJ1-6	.	CASSLSGRVKPNSPLHF	TGTGCCAGCAGTTTAAGTGGGCGAGTAAAGCCTAATTCACCCCTCCACTTT
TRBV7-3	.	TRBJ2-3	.	CASSLEAGRGSDTQYF	TGTGCCAGCAGCTTAGAGGCAGGTCGGGGATCGGATACGCAGTATTTT
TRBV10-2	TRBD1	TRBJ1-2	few	CASSESLGGGGERGYTF	TGCGCCAGCAGTGAGTCGTTGGGTGGAGGGGGCGAACGTGGCTACACCTTC
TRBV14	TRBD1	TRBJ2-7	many	CASSQALRTGGGEQYF	TGTGCCAGCAGCCAAGCTCTAAGGACAGGGGGCGGCGAGCAGTACTTC
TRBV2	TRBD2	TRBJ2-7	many	CASSEGLAGAYF	TGTGCCAGCAGTGAGGGACTAGCGGGGGCTTACTTC
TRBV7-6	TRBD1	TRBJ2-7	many	CASSFGQGGDEQYF	TGTGCCAGCAGTTTTGGACAGGGAGGAGATGAGCAGTACTTC
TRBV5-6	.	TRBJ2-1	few	CASSPQISNEQFF	TGTGCCAGCAGCCCCCAGATAAGCAATGAGCAGTTCTTC
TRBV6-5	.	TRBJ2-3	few	CASSYSTVSRDTDTQYF	TGTGCCAGCAGTTACTCGACGGTCTCCAGAGACACAGATACGCAGTATTTT
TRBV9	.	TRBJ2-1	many	CASSVVPITYNEQFF	TGTGCCAGCAGCGTAGTCCCAATTACCTACAATGAGCAGTTCTTC
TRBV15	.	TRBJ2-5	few	CATSRGRAQETQYF	TGTGCCACCAGCAGAGGTAGGGCCCAAGAGACCCAGTACTTC
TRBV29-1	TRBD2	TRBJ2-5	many	CSVDVAGGETQYF	TGCAGCGTTGATGTCGCGGGGGGAGAGACCCAGTACTTC
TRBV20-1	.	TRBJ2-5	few	CSARDWDPETQYF	TGCAGTGCTAGAGATTGGGACCCAGAGACCCAGTACTTC
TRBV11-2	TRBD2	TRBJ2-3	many	CASSPFSGGEYF	TGTGCCAGCAGCCCATTTAGCGGGGGGGAGTATTTT
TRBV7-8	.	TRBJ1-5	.	CASSLASGLNRPQHF	TGTGCCAGCAGCTTAGCGTCGGGGTTGAATCGGCCCCAGCATTTT
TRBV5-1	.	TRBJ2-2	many	CASSYRPENTGELFF	TGCGCCAGCAGCTACAGACCGGAAAACACCGGGGAGCTGTTTTTT
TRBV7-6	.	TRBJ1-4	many	CASSLVGNEKLFF	TGTGCCAGCAGCTTAGTCGGTAATGAAAAACTGTTTTTT
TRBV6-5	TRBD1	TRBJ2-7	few	CASSRGTGDYEQYF	TGTGCCAGCAGCCGCGGGACAGGGGACTACGAGCAGTACTTC
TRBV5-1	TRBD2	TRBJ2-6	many	CASFPGGAITSGANVLTF	TGCGCCAGCTTCCCGGGAGGAGCTATAACCTCTGGGGCCAACGTCCTGACTTTC
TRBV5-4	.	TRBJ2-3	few	CASSLPSSLGRDTQYF	TGTGCCAGCAGCTTGCCGAGCAGTTTAGGTAGAGATACGCAGTATTTT
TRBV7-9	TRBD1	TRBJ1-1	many	CASRRGQGAVTEAFF	TGTGCCAGCAGAAGAGGACAGGGGGCTGTCACTGAAGCTTTCTTT
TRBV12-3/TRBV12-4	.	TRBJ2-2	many	CASSFFAMPNTGELFF	TGTGCCAGCAGTTTTTTCGCGATGCCGAACACCGGGGAGCTGTTTTTT
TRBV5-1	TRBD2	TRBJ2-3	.	CASSLAGGPTDTQYF	TGCGCCAGCAGCTTAGCGGGGGGGCCCACAGATACGCAGTATTTT
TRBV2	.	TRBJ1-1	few	CASTGDNTEAFF	TGTGCCAGCACTGGGGACAACACTGAAGCTTTCTTT
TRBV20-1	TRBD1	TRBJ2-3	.	CSARPGTGTDTQYF	TGCAGTGCTAGGCCCGGGACAGGGACGGATACGCAGTATTTT
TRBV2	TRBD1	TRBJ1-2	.	CASGGTGHYGYTF	TGTGCCAGCGGCGGGACAGGCCACTATGGCTACACCTTC
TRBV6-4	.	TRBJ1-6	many	CASSEGVWNSPLHF	TGTGCCAGCAGTGAGGGTGTATGGAATTCACCCCTCCACTTT
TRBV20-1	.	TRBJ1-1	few	CSASKQNVNTEAFF	TGCAGTGCTTCAAAACAGAACGTGAACACTGAAGCTTTCTTT
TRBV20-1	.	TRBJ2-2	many	CSASPGLGTGELFF	TGCAGTGCCAGCCCCGGGTTGGGCACCGGGGAGCTGTTTTTT
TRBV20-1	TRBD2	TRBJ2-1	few	CSAGSIAGSMYEQFF	TGCAGTGCCGGATCTATAGCGGGGAGTATGTATGAGCAGTTCTTC
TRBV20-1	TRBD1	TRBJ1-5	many	CSAGGVGVDQPQHF	TGCAGTGCAGGGGGCGTAGGTGTGGATCAGCCCCAGCATTTT
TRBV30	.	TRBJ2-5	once	CACGTTPTQYF	TGTGCCTGCGGAACCACTCCGACCCAGTACTTC
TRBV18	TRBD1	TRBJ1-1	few	CASSPGFADRVFSGYTEAFF	TGTGCCAGCTCACCAGGTTTCGCGGACAGGGTATTTTCGGGTTACACTGAAGCTTTCTTT
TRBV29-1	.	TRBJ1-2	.	CSLDGYTF	TGCAGCCTGGATGGCTACACCTTC